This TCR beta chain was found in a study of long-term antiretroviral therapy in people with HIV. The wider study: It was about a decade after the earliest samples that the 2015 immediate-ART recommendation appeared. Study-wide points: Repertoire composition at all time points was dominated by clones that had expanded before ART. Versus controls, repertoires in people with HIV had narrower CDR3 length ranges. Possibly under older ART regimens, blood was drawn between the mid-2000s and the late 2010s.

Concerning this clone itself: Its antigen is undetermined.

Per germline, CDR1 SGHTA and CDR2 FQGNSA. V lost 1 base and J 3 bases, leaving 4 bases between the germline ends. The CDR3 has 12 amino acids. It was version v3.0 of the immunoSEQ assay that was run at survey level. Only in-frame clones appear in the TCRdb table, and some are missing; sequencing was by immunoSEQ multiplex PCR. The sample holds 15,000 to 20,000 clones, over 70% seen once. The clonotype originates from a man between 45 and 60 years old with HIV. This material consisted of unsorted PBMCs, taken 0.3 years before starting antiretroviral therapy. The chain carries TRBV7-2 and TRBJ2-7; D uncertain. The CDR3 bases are TGTGCCAGCAGCTTAGGCAGCTACGAGCAGTACTTC. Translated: CASSLGSYEQYF. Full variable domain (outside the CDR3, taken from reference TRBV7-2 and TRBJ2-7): GAGVSQSPSNKVTEKGKDVELRCDPISGHTALYWYRQSLGQGLEFLIYFQGNSAPDKSGLPSDRFSAERTGGSVSTLTIQRTQQEDSAVYLCASSLGSYEQYFGPGTRLTVT.